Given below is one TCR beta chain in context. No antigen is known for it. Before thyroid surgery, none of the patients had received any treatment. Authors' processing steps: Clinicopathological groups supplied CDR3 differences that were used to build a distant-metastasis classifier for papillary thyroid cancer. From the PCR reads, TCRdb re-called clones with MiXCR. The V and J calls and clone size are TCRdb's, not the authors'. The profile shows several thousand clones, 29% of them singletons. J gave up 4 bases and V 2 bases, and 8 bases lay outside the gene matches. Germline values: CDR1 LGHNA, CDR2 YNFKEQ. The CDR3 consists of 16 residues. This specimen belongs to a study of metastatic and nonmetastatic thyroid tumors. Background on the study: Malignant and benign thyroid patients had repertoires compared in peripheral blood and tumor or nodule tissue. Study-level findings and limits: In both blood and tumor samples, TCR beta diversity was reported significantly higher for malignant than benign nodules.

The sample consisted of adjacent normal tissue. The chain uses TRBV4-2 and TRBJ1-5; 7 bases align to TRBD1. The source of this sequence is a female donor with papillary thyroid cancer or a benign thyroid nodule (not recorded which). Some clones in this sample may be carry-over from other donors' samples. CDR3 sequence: CASSQLGDRRNQPQHF. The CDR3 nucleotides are TGTGCCAGCAGCCAATTAGGGGACAGACGGAATCAGCCCCAGCATTTT.